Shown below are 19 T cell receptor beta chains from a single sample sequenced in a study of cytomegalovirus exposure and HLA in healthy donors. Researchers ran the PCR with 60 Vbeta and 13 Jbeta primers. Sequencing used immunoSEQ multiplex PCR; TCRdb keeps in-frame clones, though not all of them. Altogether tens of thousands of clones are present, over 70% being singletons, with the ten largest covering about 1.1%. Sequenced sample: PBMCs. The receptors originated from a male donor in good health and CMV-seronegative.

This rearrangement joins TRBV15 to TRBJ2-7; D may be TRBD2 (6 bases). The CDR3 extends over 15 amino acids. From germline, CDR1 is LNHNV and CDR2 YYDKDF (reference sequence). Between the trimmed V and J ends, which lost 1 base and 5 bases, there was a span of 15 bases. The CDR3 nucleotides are TGTGCCACCAGCAGAGTGCTCGGGAGCTTCAACGAGCAGTACTTC. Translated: CATSRVLGSFNEQYF.

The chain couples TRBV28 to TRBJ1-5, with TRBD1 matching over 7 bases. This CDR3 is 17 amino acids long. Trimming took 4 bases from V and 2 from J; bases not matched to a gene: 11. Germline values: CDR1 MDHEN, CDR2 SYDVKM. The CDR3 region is CASSWQTGNIGNQPQHF. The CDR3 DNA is TGTGCCAGCAGTTGGCAGACAGGGAATATCGGCAATCAGCCCCAGCATTTT.

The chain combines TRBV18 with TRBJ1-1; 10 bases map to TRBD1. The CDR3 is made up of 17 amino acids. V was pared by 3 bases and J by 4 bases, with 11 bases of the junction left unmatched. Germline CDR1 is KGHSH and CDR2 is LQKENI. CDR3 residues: CASSPRPPGQGSTEAFF. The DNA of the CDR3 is TGTGCCAGCTCACCCCGACCACCGGGACAGGGGAGCACTGAAGCTTTCTTT. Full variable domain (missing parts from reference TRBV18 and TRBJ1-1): NAGVMQNPRHLVRRRGQEARLRCSPMKGHSHVYWYRQLPEEGLKFMVYLQKENIIDESGMPKERFSAEFPKEGPSILRIQQVVRGDSAAYFCASSPRPPGQGSTEAFFGQGTRLTVV.

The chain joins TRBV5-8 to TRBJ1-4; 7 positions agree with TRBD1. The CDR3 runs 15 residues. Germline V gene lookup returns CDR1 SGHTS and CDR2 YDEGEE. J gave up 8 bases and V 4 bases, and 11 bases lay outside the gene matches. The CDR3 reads CASSLGQPTGEKLFF. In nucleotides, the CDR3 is TGTGCCAGCAGCCTGGGACAACCGACAGGGGAAAAACTGTTTTTT.

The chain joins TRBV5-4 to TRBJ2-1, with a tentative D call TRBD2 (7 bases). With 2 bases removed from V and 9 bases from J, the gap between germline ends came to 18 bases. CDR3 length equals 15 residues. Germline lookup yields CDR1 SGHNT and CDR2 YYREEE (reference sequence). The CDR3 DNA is TGTGCCAGCAGCTTTCGGCTAGCGGAGGGGGGTGAGCAGTTCTTC. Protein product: CASSFRLAEGGEQFF.

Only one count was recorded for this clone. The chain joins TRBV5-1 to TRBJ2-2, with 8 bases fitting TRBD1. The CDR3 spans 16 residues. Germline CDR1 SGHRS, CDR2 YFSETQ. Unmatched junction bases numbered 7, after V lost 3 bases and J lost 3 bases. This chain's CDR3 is CASSSRQGADTGELFF. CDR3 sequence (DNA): TGCGCCAGCAGCTCGAGGCAGGGGGCGGACACCGGGGAGCTGTTTTTT.

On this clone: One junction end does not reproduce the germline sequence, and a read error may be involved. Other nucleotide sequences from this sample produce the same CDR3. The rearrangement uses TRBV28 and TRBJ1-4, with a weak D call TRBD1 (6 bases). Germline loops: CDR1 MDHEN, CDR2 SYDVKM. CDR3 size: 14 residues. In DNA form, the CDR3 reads TGTGCCAGCAGCGAGCAGGGGCTTAATGAAAAACTGTTTTTC. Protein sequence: CASSEQGLNEKLFF.

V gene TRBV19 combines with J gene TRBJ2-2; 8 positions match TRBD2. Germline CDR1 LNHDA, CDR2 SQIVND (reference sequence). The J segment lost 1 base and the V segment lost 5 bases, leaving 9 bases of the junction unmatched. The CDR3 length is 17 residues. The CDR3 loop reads CASSLTYSGVNTGELFF. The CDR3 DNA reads TGTGCCAGTAGTCTCACATATAGCGGGGTGAACACCGGGGAGCTGTTTTTT.

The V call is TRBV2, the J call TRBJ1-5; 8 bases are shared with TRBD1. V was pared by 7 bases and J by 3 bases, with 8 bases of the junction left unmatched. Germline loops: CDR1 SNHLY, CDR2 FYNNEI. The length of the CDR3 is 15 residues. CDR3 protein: CASTSGTGLNQPQHF. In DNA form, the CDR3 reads TGTGCCAGCACTTCTGGGACAGGACTCAATCAGCCCCAGCATTTT. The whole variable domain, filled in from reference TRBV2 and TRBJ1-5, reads EPEVTQTPSHQVTQMGQEVILRCVPISNHLYFYWYRQILGQKVEFLVSFYNNEISEKSEIFDDQFSVERPDGSNFTLKIRSTKLEDSAMYFCASTSGTGLNQPQHFGDGTRLSIL.

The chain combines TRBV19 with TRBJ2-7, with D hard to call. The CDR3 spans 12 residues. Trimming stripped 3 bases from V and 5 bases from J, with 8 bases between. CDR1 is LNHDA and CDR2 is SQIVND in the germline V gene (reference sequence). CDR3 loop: CASSMVGDEQYF. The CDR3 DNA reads TGTGCCAGTAGTATGGTGGGCGACGAGCAGTACTTC.

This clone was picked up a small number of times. The CDR3 nucleotides are TGTGCCAGCAGTAACCGGGACAGGAAGTATGGCTACACCTTC. Translated, it gives CASSNRDRKYGYTF. This chain connects TRBV27 to TRBJ1-2, with 8 bases lining up with TRBD1. The CDR3 runs 14 residues. The V and J ends lost 5 bases and 5 bases, in that order; junction bases with no gene match: 7. Germline loops: CDR1 MNHEY, CDR2 SMNVEV (reference sequence).

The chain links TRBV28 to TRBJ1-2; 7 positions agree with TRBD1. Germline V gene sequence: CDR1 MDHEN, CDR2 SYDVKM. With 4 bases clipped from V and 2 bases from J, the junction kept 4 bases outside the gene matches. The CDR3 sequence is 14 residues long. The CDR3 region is CASSSGQANYGYTF. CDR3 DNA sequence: TGTGCCAGCAGTTCCGGACAGGCGAACTATGGCTACACCTTC.

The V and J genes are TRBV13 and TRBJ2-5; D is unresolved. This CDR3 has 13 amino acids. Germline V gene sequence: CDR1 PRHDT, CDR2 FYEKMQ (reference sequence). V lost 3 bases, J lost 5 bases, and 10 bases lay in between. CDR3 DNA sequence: TGTGCCAGCAGCTTTTCGACAACCGAGACCCAGTACTTC. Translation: CASSFSTTETQYF.

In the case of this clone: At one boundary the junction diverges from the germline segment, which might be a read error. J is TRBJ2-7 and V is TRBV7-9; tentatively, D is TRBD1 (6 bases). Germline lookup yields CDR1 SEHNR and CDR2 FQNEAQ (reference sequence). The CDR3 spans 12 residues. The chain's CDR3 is CSSSYRVYEQYF. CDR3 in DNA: TGTTCCAGCAGCTACAGGGTCTACGAGCAGTACTTC.

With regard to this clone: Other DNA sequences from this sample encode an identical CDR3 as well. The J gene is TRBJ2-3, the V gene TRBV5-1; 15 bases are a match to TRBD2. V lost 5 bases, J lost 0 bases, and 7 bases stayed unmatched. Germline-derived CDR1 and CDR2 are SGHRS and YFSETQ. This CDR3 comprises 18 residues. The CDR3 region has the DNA TGCGCCAGCAGTCCTGGACTAGCGGGAGGGGCTAGCACAGATACGCAGTATTTT. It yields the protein CASSPGLAGGASTDTQYF.

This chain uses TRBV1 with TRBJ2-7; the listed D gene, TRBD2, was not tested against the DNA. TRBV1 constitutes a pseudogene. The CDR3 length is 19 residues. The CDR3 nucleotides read TGCACCAGCAGCCCCCCGAGGCCTAGCGGGACTCCGACCTCCTACGAGCAGTACTTC. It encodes CTSSPPRPSGTPTSYEQYF.

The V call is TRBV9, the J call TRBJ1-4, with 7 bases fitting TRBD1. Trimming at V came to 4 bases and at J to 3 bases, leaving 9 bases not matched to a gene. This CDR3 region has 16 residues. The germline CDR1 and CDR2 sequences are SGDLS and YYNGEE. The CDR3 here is CASSRGGGAANEKLFF. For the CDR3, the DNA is TGTGCCAGCAGCCGAGGAGGGGGCGCAGCTAATGAAAAACTGTTTTTT. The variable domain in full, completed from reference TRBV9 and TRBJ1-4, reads DSGVTQTPKHLITATGQRVTLRCSPRSGDLSVYWYQQSLDQGLQFLIQYYNGEERAKGNILERFSAQQFPDLHSELNLSSLELGDSALYFCASSRGGGAANEKLFFGSGTQLSVL.

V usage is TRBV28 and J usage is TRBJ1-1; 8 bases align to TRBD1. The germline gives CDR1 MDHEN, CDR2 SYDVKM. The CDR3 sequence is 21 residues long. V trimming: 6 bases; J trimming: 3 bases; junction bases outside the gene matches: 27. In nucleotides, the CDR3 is TGTGCCAGCAGCCCATTATGGGGTACCGGGACAGGACACAAAGGGGACACTGAAGCTTTCTTT. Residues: CASSPLWGTGTGHKGDTEAFF.

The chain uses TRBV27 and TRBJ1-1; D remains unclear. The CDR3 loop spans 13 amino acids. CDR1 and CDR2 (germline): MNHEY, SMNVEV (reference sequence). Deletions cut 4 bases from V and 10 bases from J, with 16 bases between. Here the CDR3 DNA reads TGTGCCAGCAGTTACCCAGGTTCTTTAGGAGCTTTCTTT. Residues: CASSYPGSLGAFF.